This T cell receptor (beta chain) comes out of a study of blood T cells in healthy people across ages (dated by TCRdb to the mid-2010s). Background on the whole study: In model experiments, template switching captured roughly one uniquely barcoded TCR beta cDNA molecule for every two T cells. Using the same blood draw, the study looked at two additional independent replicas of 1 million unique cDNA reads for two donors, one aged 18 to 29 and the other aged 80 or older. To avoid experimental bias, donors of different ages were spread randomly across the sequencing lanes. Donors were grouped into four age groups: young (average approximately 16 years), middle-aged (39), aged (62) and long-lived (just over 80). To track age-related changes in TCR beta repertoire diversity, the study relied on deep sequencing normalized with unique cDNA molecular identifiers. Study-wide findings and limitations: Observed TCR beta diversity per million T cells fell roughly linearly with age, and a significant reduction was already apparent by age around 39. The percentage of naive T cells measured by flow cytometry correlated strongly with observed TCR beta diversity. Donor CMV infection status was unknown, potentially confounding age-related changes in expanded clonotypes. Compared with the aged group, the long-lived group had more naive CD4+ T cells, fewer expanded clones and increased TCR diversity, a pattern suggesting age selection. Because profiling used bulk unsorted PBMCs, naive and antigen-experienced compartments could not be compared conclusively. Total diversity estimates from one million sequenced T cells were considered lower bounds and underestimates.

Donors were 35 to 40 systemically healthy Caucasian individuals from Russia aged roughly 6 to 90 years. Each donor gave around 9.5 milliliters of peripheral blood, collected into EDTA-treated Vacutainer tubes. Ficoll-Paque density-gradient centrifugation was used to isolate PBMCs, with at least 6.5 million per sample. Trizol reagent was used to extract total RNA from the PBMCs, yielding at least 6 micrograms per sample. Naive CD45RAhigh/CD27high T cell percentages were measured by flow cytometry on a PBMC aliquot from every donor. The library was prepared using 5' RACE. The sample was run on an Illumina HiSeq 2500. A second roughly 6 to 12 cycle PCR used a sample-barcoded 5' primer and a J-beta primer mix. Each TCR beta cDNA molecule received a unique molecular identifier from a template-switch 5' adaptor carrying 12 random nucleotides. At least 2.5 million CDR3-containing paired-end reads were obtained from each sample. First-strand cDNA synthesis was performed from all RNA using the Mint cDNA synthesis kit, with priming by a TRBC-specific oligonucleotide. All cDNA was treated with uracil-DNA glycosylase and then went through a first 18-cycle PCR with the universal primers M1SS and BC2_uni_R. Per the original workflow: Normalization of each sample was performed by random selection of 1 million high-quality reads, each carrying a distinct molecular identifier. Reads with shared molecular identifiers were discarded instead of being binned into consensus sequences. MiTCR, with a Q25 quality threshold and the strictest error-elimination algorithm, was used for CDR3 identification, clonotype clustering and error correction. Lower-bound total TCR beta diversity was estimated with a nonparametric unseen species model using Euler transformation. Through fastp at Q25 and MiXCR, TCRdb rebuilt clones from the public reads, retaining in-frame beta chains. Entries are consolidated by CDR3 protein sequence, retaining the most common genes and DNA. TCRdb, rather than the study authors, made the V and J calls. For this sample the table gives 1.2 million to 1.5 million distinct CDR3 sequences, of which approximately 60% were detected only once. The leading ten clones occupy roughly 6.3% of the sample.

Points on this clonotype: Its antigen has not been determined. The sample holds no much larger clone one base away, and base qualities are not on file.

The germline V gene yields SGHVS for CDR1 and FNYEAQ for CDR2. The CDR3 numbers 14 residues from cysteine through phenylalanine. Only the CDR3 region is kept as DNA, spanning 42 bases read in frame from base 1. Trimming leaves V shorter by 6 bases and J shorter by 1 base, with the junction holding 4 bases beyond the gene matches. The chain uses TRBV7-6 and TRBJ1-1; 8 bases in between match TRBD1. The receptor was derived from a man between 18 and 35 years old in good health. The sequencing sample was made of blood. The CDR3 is CASSNTGGNTEAFF. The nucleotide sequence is TGTGCCAGCAGTAATACAGGGGGGAACACTGAAGCTTTCTTT.